This T cell receptor beta chain was retrieved from a study of blood T cells in healthy people across ages. Study conclusions and caveats: Nothing was known about donor CMV status, and this possibly confounded expanded clonotype changes. Unsorted PBMCs ruled out conclusive naive versus antigen-experienced comparison.

The CDR3 extends over 16 amino acids. V lost 0 bases and J lost 2; bases outside the gene matches: 5. Germline loops: CDR1 MNHEY, CDR2 SVGAGI. Together with a sample-barcoded 5' primer, a J-beta primer mix was included in a second PCR lasting about 7 to 12 cycles. The template-switch adaptor, which had 12 random nucleotides, put a tag on each cDNA molecule. Researchers report that each sample yielded at least 2.5 million CDR3-containing paired-end reads. Via MiXCR, TCRdb re-called the 5' RACE reads, giving one row per CDR3 protein. The repertoire consists of 850,000 to 1,000,000 distinct CDR3 sequences, with around 54% occurring once and the leading ten covering 20% to 25%. This clonotype was seen a few times. No antigen is known for it.

This sequence originates from a woman between 55 and 75 years old in good health. The chain recombines TRBV6-5 with TRBJ2-7, with 9 bases identical to TRBD2. The source material was blood. The CDR3 loop is CASSYSGGRAAYEQYF. CDR3 coding DNA: TGTGCCAGCAGTTACTCTGGCGGGAGGGCGGCCTACGAGCAGTACTTC.